The 25 T cell receptor beta chains in this list originate from one sample, sequenced in a study of identical twins. TCRdb fed the 5' RACE reads into MiXCR, producing one record per CDR3 protein. The sample consists of 1.5 million or so distinct CDR3 sequences, less than 40% of them appearing once. Input material: cord blood. The origin of the receptors is a newborn girl in good health.

The V and J genes are TRBV6-1 and TRBJ1-4; D unresolved. The germline gives CDR1 MNHNS, CDR2 SASEGT. The V end was cut by 6 bases, the J end by 4 bases, with 12 bases between. The CDR3 runs 14 residues. In DNA, the CDR3 is TGTGCCAGCAGGACAAATGGCCTTAATGAAAAACTGTTTTTT. Amino acids: CASRTNGLNEKLFF.

The CDR3 spells CAWTGFYEQYF. In DNA form, the CDR3 reads TGTGCCTGGACAGGGTTTTACGAGCAGTACTTC. J is TRBJ2-7 and V is TRBV30; D might be TRBD1 (5 bases). Germline values: CDR1 GTSNPN, CDR2 SVGIG (reference sequence). The CDR3 spans 11 residues. With 4 bases removed from V and 4 bases from J, the gap between germline ends came to 8 bases.

In this sample, this clonotype turned up a few times. The chain couples TRBV6-5 to TRBJ2-1; D may be TRBD2 (6 bases). CDR1 and CDR2 (germline): MNHEY, SVGAGI. The CDR3 has 13 residues. Trimming removed 6 bases from V and 13 bases from J, with 19 bases in between. This CDR3 reads CASSHRESETQFF. The CDR3 DNA follows: TGTGCCAGCAGCCACCGGGAGTCAGAGACCCAGTTCTTC.

This clonotype was counted only a few times. The chain carries TRBV20-1 and TRBJ2-1; 7 positions agree with TRBD2. Trimming cost V 2 bases and J 6 bases; bases outside gene matches: 13. Looked up from germline, CDR1 is DFQATT and CDR2 is SNEGSKA (reference sequence). The CDR3 has 16 amino acids. The CDR3 spells CSARLPTSSLSNEQFF. As DNA, the CDR3 is TGCAGTGCTAGACTCCCGACTAGCAGTTTAAGCAATGAGCAGTTCTTC.

The V gene is TRBV20-1, the J gene TRBJ1-6, with no clear D. V was shortened by 1 base and J by 7 bases, with 11 bases between the two germline ends. CDR1 and CDR2 (germline): DFQATT, SNEGSKA (reference sequence). This CDR3 region has 14 residues. In DNA form, the CDR3 reads TGCAGTGCTAGAGCGGGCGTGGGGAATTCACCCCTCCACTTT. This sequence encodes CSARAGVGNSPLHF.

A remark on this clonotype: A much larger clone lies one base from this, so it may be a read error. The rearrangement uses TRBV12-5 and TRBJ2-3; TRBD2 matches 10 bases. From germline, CDR1 is LGHNT and CDR2 FRNRAP. The length of the CDR3 is 15 residues. In nucleotides, the CDR3 is TGTGCTAGTGGTTTGGGACTAGCGGGCACAGATGCGCAGTATTTT. It yields the protein CASGLGLAGTDAQYF.

This clonotype was seen a few times. The chain recombines TRBV5-6 with TRBJ1-4; D is undetermined. Trimming cost V 0 bases and J 7 bases, with 16 bases left between them. The CDR3 spans 16 residues. Germline V CDR1 and CDR2: SGHDT, YYEEEE. CDR3 nucleotide sequence: TGTGCCAGCAGCTTGGTCCGCAACCGAGAGACTGAAAAACTGTTTTTT. Amino acids: CASSLVRNRETEKLFF.

The V call is TRBV5-1, the J call TRBJ2-7, with no clear D. V was clipped by 7 bases and J by 2 bases, with 13 bases between them. Per the germline V gene, CDR1 is SGHRS and CDR2 is YFSETQ. The CDR3 loop spans 13 amino acids. The CDR3 coding sequence is TGCGCCAGCGCTTCGACGGGTACCTACGAGCAGTACTTC. It encodes CASASTGTYEQYF.

The genes are TRBV6-1 and TRBJ1-1, with 7 bases matching TRBD1. The germline V gene encodes CDR1 MNHNS and CDR2 SASEGT. Germline trimming cut 6 bases from V and 5 bases from J; bases unmatched to any gene: 6. CDR3 length: 13 amino acids. DNA of the CDR3: TGTGCCAGCAGGATACAGGGGAAGACTGAAGCTTTCTTT. Its translation is CASRIQGKTEAFF.

With respect to this clonotype: This may come from a read error, since a much larger clone is one base off. This rearrangement joins TRBV7-2 to TRBJ2-5; D is unclear. In germline, CDR1 is SGHTA, CDR2 FQGNSA. The CDR3 is made up of 13 amino acids. Trimming took off 1 base at V and 11 bases at J, with 14 bases between the two ends. The CDR3 nucleotides read TGTGCCAGCAGCTTAGTAACCGTCAATGAGCAGTACTTC. Its protein is CASSLVTVNEQYF.

This clonotype was counted ten times or more. The gene calls are TRBV2 and TRBJ2-6; D is uncertain. Deletions cut 6 bases from V and 3 bases from J, with 9 bases between. There are 14 residues in the CDR3. Per germline, CDR1 SNHLY and CDR2 FYNNEI. The CDR3 nucleotides read TGTGCCAGCAGCGCGTTTGGTGGGGCCAACGTCCTGACTTTC. It yields the protein CASSAFGGANVLTF.

The V and J genes are TRBV11-2 and TRBJ2-1; no clear D gene. Trimming cost V 2 bases and J 8 bases, with 13 bases left between them. This CDR3 is built from 14 residues. CDR1 and CDR2 (germline): SGHAT, FQNNGV. In DNA form, the CDR3 reads TGTGCCAGCAGCTTACATCCCAACGTGGATGAGCAGTTCTTC. Its protein product is CASSLHPNVDEQFF. The full variable domain, with the rest looked up from reference TRBV11-2 and TRBJ2-1, is EAGVAQSPRYKIIEKRQSVAFWCNPISGHATLYWYQQILGQGPKLLIQFQNNGVVDDSQLPKDRFSAERLKGVDSTLKIQPAKLEDSAVYLCASSLHPNVDEQFFGPGTRLTVL.

In regard to this clonotype: A much larger clone is a single base away; this may be a read error. The chain combines TRBV27 with TRBJ2-7; 14 bases map to TRBD2. V shed 4 bases and J 10 bases; nucleotides not matched to a gene: 3. Germline CDR1 is MNHEY and CDR2 is SMNVEV (reference sequence). This CDR3 is built from 13 residues. The CDR3 bases are TGTGCCAGCAGTTCGACTAGCGGGAGGGAACAGTACTTC. Residues: CASSSTSGREQYF.

This clonotype was counted a few times. This sequence joins TRBV19 and TRBJ2-1; a weak D match, TRBD2 (6 bases). Germline CDR1 and CDR2: LNHDA and SQIVND (reference sequence). The CDR3 is 14 amino acids. The V and J ends lost 7 bases and 5 bases respectively, with 15 bases between them. DNA for the CDR3: TGTGCCAGTACCATAAACGGGAGACACAATGAGCAGTTCTTC. Protein: CASTINGRHNEQFF.

The chain is built from TRBV5-1 and TRBJ2-7; 16 bases agree with TRBD2. Germline CDR1 reads SGHRS; CDR2 reads YFSETQ. V dropped 4 bases and J dropped 0; count of bases not matched to a gene: 4. The CDR3 loop spans 17 amino acids. The CDR3 DNA is TGCGCCAGCAGCGTGGGACTAGCGGGAGGGATCTCCTACGAGCAGTACTTC. Translated, it gives CASSVGLAGGISYEQYF.

This clonotype was recorded at least ten times. V and J are TRBV29-1 and TRBJ1-2; D is unclear. This CDR3 contains 14 residues. Per the germline V gene, CDR1 is SQVTM and CDR2 is ANQGSEA. V lost 3 bases and J 0 bases, leaving 11 bases between the germline ends. The DNA of the CDR3 is TGCAGCGTTGATCCGGGGTCTGCTAACTATGGCTACACCTTC. Protein: CSVDPGSANYGYTF.

Points on this clonotype: One junction end disagrees with the germline gene, perhaps due to a read error. V is TRBV5-1 and J is TRBJ2-1, with 10 bases that match TRBD2. CDR3 size: 15 residues. The germline V gene encodes CDR1 SGHRS and CDR2 YFSETQ. CDR3 protein: CASGFAAGGYNEQFF. The CDR3 nucleotides are TGCGCCAGCGGCTTTGCAGCGGGAGGGTACAATGAGCAGTTCTTC.

This clonotype was detected only a few times. The V gene is TRBV12-3 or TRBV12-4, the J gene TRBJ2-3; D uncertain. The length of the CDR3 is 17 residues. Trimming removed 5 bases from V and 1 base from J, with 19 bases in between. The CDR3 nucleotides read TGTGCCAGCAGTCCTCCCCGGGCCCCTTGGGGCACAGATACGCAGTATTTT. It translates to CASSPPRAPWGTDTQYF.

V gene TRBV9 combines with J gene TRBJ1-2; 7 bases are a match to TRBD1. The length of the CDR3 is 15 residues. The V and J ends lost 0 bases and 6 bases, in that order; junction bases with no gene match: 8. Germline-derived CDR1 and CDR2 are SGDLS and YYNGEE. In DNA, the CDR3 is TGTGCCAGCAGCGTAGGGGCCGGAGACAGGGATGGCTACACCTTC. Its translation is CASSVGAGDRDGYTF. The whole variable domain, remainder taken from reference TRBV9 and TRBJ1-2, is DSGVTQTPKHLITATGQRVTLRCSPRSGDLSVYWYQQSLDQGLQFLIQYYNGEERAKGNILERFSAQQFPDLHSELNLSSLELGDSALYFCASSVGAGDRDGYTFGSGTRLTVV.

This clonotype has only a few counts. The V gene is TRBV6-1, the J gene TRBJ2-7, with 8 positions matching TRBD1. Germline-derived CDR1 and CDR2 are MNHNS and SASEGT. The CDR3 has 15 residues. The V and J ends lost 5 bases and 2 bases, in that order; junction bases with no gene match: 8. The CDR3 bases are TGTGCCAGCAGTCTCCGGACAGGGCCCCCCTACGAGCAGTACTTC. Translating it yields CASSLRTGPPYEQYF.

The chain couples TRBV3-1 to TRBJ2-1; TRBD1 is a possible D gene (5 bases). The J call may be in error: the DNA end matches TRBJ2-7 better. The V gene's germline CDR1 is LGHDT and CDR2 YNNKEL (reference sequence). This CDR3 region has 15 residues. CDR3 sequence (DNA): TGTGCCAGCAGCCAAGCTTACAGGACCCCGCGCGAGCAGTACTTC. Its protein product is CASSQAYRTPREQYF.

This sequence joins TRBV6-5 and TRBJ2-3; 9 bases line up with TRBD2. The CDR3 has 16 residues. V dropped 5 bases and J dropped 2; count of bases not matched to a gene: 8. CDR1 and CDR2 (germline): MNHEY, SVGAGI. CDR3 coding DNA: TGTGCCAGCAGTCATAGCGGGAGCCCACTCACAGATACGCAGTATTTT. The encoded protein is CASSHSGSPLTDTQYF.

This clonotype was seen at least ten times. The chain employs TRBV10-2 and TRBJ2-3; 7 nucleotides align to TRBD1. The CDR3 is 13 residues long. V lost 8 bases to trimming and J lost 3 bases; unmatched junction nucleotides: 5. CDR1 and CDR2 from the germline V gene are WSHSY and SAAADI. The CDR3 DNA is TGCGCCAGCCGAGGGGGCGCAACAGATACGCAGTATTTT. This codes for CASRGGATDTQYF.

The V call is TRBV7-9, the J call TRBJ2-3; 7 bases agree with TRBD2. Per the germline V gene, CDR1 is SEHNR and CDR2 is FQNEAQ (reference sequence). The CDR3 totals 15 residues. Trimming cost V 4 bases and J 2 bases; bases outside gene matches: 6. Here the CDR3 reads CASSSSSGATDTQYF. In DNA form, the CDR3 reads TGTGCCAGCAGCTCCTCCAGCGGGGCCACAGATACGCAGTATTTT.

The gene calls are TRBV20-1 and TRBJ2-3, with D maybe TRBD2 (6 bases). The length of the CDR3 is 15 residues. Trimming stripped 5 bases from V and 2 bases from J, with 17 bases between. From germline, CDR1 is DFQATT and CDR2 SNEGSKA (reference sequence). The chain's CDR3 is CSAPGGTLSTDTQYF. The CDR3 nucleotides are TGCAGTGCTCCCGGCGGGACTTTATCCACAGATACGCAGTATTTT.